This T cell receptor beta chain is drawn from a study of shared clonotypes between healthy human individuals. For the study at large: CD8 memory received one plate per donor, CD8 naive two, CD4 memory three and CD4 naive three. Broader study findings: Only blood was sampled; tissue repertoires likely differ.

Comment on this clone: Its target is not known.

Across several immunoSEQ plates, the genomic DNA of each subset was split evenly. Here immunoSEQ multiplex PCR was the method, and the copy in TCRdb shows in-frame clones only, minus some. The table lists roughly 2.2 million clones, roughly 90% of them singletons, with around 0.4% in the top ten. With V trimmed by 5 bases and J by 5 bases, 10 bases remained unmatched. The CDR3 covers 15 residues. In germline, CDR1 is SGHAT, CDR2 FQNNGV. The clonotype originates from a man younger than 35 in good health. Some clones in this sample may be carry-over from other donors' samples. The sequenced material came from naive CD4+ T cells from PBMCs. Described subset: CD45RA+ positively selected. The chain carries TRBV11-2 and TRBJ2-3, with 7 nucleotides matching TRBD1. In DNA, the CDR3 is TGTGCCAGCAGCCAACCCTCGACAGGGAAAGATACGCAGTATTTT. Translation gives CASSQPSTGKDTQYF.